The entry that follows covers one T cell receptor beta chain sequence. Its antigen is undetermined. The investigators reverse transcribed all of the isolated RNA, so they sequenced expressed TCRB transcripts. Clones were read by immunoSEQ multiplex PCR, and TCRdb kept only the in-frame ones, dropping some. Among about 150,000 clones listed, 9% were seen once. This sample is drawn from a study of beta chain features in type 1 diabetes. Study results and limitations: Although PCR might favor shorter templates, it would do so equally in patients and controls. Cells with high TCR expression could be over-represented by cDNA sequencing. Reduced insertions and increased deletions marked VDJ junctions in type 1 diabetes patients. Shorter TCRB CDR3s, moderately but significantly so, were found in Type 1 diabetes patients in all four CD4+ subsets.

CDR1 and CDR2 (germline): SGDLS, YYNGEE. The V segment lost 4 bases and the J segment 3 bases; nucleotides outside the gene matches: 21. The CDR3 runs to 20 residues. The material sequenced was central memory CD4+ T cells from blood. This clonotype was obtained from a woman under 40 with type 1 diabetes. This chain connects TRBV9 to TRBJ2-2; TRBD1 matches 7 bases. CDR3 loop: CASSPLRPGQLGRDTGELFF. Written as DNA, the CDR3 is TGTGCCAGCAGCCCTCTCCGCCCGGGACAGCTAGGCCGGGACACCGGGGAGCTGTTTTTT.